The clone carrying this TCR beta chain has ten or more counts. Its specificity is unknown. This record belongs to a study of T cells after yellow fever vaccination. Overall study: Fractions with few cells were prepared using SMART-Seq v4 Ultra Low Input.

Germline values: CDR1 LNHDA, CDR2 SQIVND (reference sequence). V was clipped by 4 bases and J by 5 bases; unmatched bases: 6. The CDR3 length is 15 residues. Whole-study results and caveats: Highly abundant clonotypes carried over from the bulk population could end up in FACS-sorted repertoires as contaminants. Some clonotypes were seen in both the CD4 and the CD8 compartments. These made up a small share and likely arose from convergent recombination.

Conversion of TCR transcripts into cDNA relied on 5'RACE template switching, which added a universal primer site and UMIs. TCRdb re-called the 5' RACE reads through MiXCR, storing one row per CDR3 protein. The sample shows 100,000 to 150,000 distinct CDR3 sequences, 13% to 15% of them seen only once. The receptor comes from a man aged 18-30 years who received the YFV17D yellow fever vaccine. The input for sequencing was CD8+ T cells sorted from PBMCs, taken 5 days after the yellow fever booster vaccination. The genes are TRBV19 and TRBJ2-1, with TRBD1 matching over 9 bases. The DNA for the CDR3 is TGTGCCAGTAGTAACACAGGGGGCGTTCACAATGAGCAGTTCTTC. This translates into CASSNTGGVHNEQFF.